One sample yielded the 27 T cell receptor beta chains listed below, sequenced in a study of read filtering for tumor transcriptome and immune sequencing. Molecular barcoded adaptors covering alpha/delta and beta/gamma chains were used on about 0.4 ug RNA. TCRdb itself ran the reads through MiXCR, one entry per CDR3 protein. The data show tens of thousands of distinct CDR3 sequences, 14% seen once. The sequenced sample was a population of CD138-negative cells sorted from bone marrow. These receptors all stem from a donor at least 40 years old with multiple myeloma.

This clonotype was seen repeatedly, ten times or more. This rearrangement joins TRBV5-4 to TRBJ2-1; 10 nucleotides line up with TRBD2. The junction had 3 bases not matched to a gene; V was cut back by 3 bases and J by 3 bases. The CDR3 covers 15 residues. Germline CDR1 SGHNT, CDR2 YYREEE (reference sequence). The CDR3 sequence is CASSSGLADYNEQFF. CDR3 nucleotides: TGTGCCAGCAGCTCCGGACTAGCGGACTACAATGAGCAGTTCTTC.

The chain is built from TRBV4-1 and TRBJ1-1; D is possibly TRBD1 (5 bases). Germline V gene lookup returns CDR1 MGHRA and CDR2 YSYEKL. Trimming left V 3 bases short and J 3 bases short, with 14 bases between. CDR3 length: 15 amino acids. The CDR3 protein is CASSQGPEVYTEAFF. CDR3 in DNA: TGCGCCAGCAGCCAGGGACCGGAGGTTTACACTGAAGCTTTCTTT.

This clonotype was counted many times. The chain links TRBV7-2 to TRBJ1-5; maybe TRBD1 (6 bases). CDR3 length equals 15 residues. V was clipped by 1 base and J by 1 base, with 8 bases between them. CDR1 is SGHTA and CDR2 is FQGNSA in the germline V gene. The CDR3 coding sequence is TGTGCCAGCAGCTTAGATGGGGGCAGCAATCAGCCCCAGCATTTT. This translates into CASSLDGGSNQPQHF.

At least ten counts were recorded for this clonotype. The rearrangement joins TRBV9 to TRBJ2-7; 7 bases align to TRBD1. The CDR3 totals 13 residues. The germline CDR1 and CDR2 sequences are SGDLS and YYNGEE. V gave up 4 bases and J gave up 4 bases; unmatched junction bases: 5. CDR3 region: CASSPGGPYEQYF. In DNA, the CDR3 is TGTGCCAGCAGCCCAGGGGGACCTTACGAGCAGTACTTC.

This clonotype was seen repeatedly, ten times or more. V and J are TRBV29-1 and TRBJ1-5; D remains ambiguous. Germline V gene lookup returns CDR1 SQVTM and CDR2 ANQGSEA. V lost 4 bases, J lost 3 bases, and 13 bases lay in between. This CDR3 contains 14 residues. CDR3 region: CSVVLGALNQPQHF. CDR3 coding DNA: TGCAGCGTTGTACTAGGTGCTCTCAATCAGCCCCAGCATTTT.

This clonotype has a count of ten or more. The chain's CDR3 is CASSPTDSYEQYF. DNA for the CDR3: TGTGCCAGCAGCCCGACAGATTCCTACGAGCAGTACTTC. V and J are TRBV5-6 and TRBJ2-7, with a possible D match to TRBD1 (5 bases). V dropped 4 bases and J dropped 1 base, with 9 bases sitting between them. This CDR3 contains 13 residues. Germline CDR1 and CDR2: SGHDT and YYEEEE.

This clonotype was counted ten times or more. The rearrangement uses TRBV7-2 and TRBJ1-1, with 8 nucleotides matching TRBD1. This CDR3 has 13 amino acids. Germline trimming cut 5 bases from V and 8 bases from J; bases unmatched to any gene: 7. Germline-derived CDR1 and CDR2 are SGHTA and FQGNSA. The CDR3 protein is CASSPGQGQEAFF. In nucleotides, the CDR3 is TGTGCCAGCAGCCCCGGACAGGGCCAGGAAGCTTTCTTT.

This clonotype was counted a few times. One junction end does not reproduce the germline sequence, and a read error may be involved. The genes are TRBV12-5 and TRBJ2-2; 13 bases are a match to TRBD2. The CDR3 runs to 24 residues. Germline-derived CDR1 and CDR2 are LGHNT and FRNRAP. The CDR3: CASGLRLTGWSSGTSGKRGGGLFF. The CDR3 nucleotides read TGTGCTAGTGGTTTGCGCCTTACAGGGTGGTCTTCCGGGACTAGCGGGAAACGCGGCGGGGGGCTGTTTTTT.

This clonotype was recorded a few times. A much larger clone lies a single base off, so this may be a read error. The chain recombines TRBV28 with TRBJ2-1, with D hard to call. The V and J ends lost 1 base and 7 bases respectively, with 8 bases between them. This CDR3 region has 13 residues. Germline V gene lookup returns CDR1 MDHEN and CDR2 SYDVKM. CDR3 sequence (DNA): TGTGCCAGCAGTTTATCTCATAATAATGAGCAGTTCTTC. As protein: CASSLSHNNEQFF.

This clonotype was seen repeatedly, ten times or more. The J gene is TRBJ2-2, the V gene TRBV14, with 11 bases that match TRBD2. The V gene's germline CDR1 is SGHDN and CDR2 FVKESK. V was clipped by 3 bases and J by 2 bases; unmatched bases: 17. The CDR3 spans 21 residues. CDR3 sequence (DNA): TGTGCCAGCAGCCATCCCACCTCGGGACTAGCGGCACGGGAAAACACCGGGGAGCTGTTTTTT. Its translation: CASSHPTSGLAARENTGELFF.

The rearrangement joins TRBV29-1 to TRBJ2-7; D may correspond to TRBD1 or TRBD2 (5 bases each). The V end was cut by 4 bases, the J end by 4 bases, with 11 bases between. This CDR3 is 12 amino acids long. In germline, CDR1 is SQVTM, CDR2 ANQGSEA. The CDR3 sequence: CSVARDGYEQYF. The CDR3 nucleotides read TGCAGCGTTGCTCGGGACGGTTACGAGCAGTACTTC.

The chain uses TRBV10-3 and TRBJ2-5; no clear D gene. The CDR3 has 12 amino acids. CDR1 ENHRY and CDR2 SYGVKD come from the germline V gene. V was trimmed by 3 bases and J by 4 bases, leaving 6 bases between them. The CDR3 bases are TGTGCCATCAGTGAACGGACAGAGACCCAGTACTTC. Its translation is CAISERTETQYF.

Points on this clonotype: A much more abundant neighbour one base away suggests this may be a read error. The CDR3 region has the DNA TGCAGTGCTAGTTCCGGATCCCTAGCCAAAAACGTTCAGTACTTC. It encodes CSASSGSLAKNVQYF. The chain uses TRBV20-1 and TRBJ2-4, with D maybe TRBD2 (5 bases). This CDR3 spans 15 amino acids. CDR1 and CDR2 (germline): DFQATT, SNEGSKA (reference sequence).

This clonotype showed up many times. The CDR3 bases are TGTGCCAGCAGCTTAATAGCGGGAGTATCGGATACGCAGTATTTT. This sequence encodes CASSLIAGVSDTQYF. The gene calls are TRBV7-9 and TRBJ2-3, with 9 bases aligning to TRBD2. V lost 2 bases and J lost 6; bases outside the gene matches: 6. CDR1 and CDR2 from the germline V gene are SEHNR and FQNEAQ (reference sequence). The CDR3 runs 15 residues. Supplemented by reference TRBV7-9 and TRBJ2-3, the full variable domain reads DTGVSQNPRHKITKRGQNVTFRCDPISEHNRLYWYRQTLGQGPEFLTYFQNEAQLEKSRLLSDRFSAERPKGSFSTLEIQRTEQGDSAMYLCASSLIAGVSDTQYFGPGTRLTVL.

This clonotype was detected many times. The rearrangement links TRBV11-3 to TRBJ2-3, with no clear D. The germline CDR1 and CDR2 sequences are SGHNT and YENEEA. Trimming left V 5 bases short and J 3 bases short, with 18 bases between. The CDR3 is made up of 16 amino acids. Here the CDR3 DNA reads TGTGCCAGCAGCCCTCCTTTCGCTAGTCTTACAGATACGCAGTATTTT. Translating gives CASSPPFASLTDTQYF.

A remark on this clonotype: A much larger clone differs from this one at a single base, so this may be a read error. V usage is TRBV28 and J usage is TRBJ2-2, with 11 bases that match TRBD2. With 7 bases clipped from V and 0 bases from J, the junction kept 1 base outside the gene matches. CDR3 size: 15 residues. CDR1 is MDHEN, CDR2 SYDVKM, per germline. The CDR3 nucleotides are TGTGCCAGCATGGGACTAGCGGCGAACACCGGGGAGCTGTTTTTT. It encodes CASMGLAANTGELFF.

This clonotype was counted at least ten times. The gene calls are TRBV20-1 and TRBJ2-7; D call uncertain. In germline, CDR1 is DFQATT, CDR2 SNEGSKA (reference sequence). The ends were cut back, 6 bases at V and 0 bases at J, with 12 bases in the middle. CDR3 length: 13 amino acids. CDR3 nucleotides: TGCAGTGCCGGGTCAGATTCCTCCTACGAGCAGTACTTC. Amino acid sequence: CSAGSDSSYEQYF.

This clonotype showed up many times. The V call is TRBV25-1, the J call TRBJ2-1; 10 nucleotides align to TRBD1. The CDR3 consists of 18 residues. Per germline, CDR1 MGHDK and CDR2 SYGVNS. V lost 0 bases, J lost 4 bases, and 9 bases stayed unmatched. The CDR3 bases are TGTGCCAGCAGTGAATATTCCCCCGGGACAGGGGAGTACAATGAGCAGTTCTTC. As protein: CASSEYSPGTGEYNEQFF. Full variable domain (missing parts from reference TRBV25-1 and TRBJ2-1): EADIYQTPRYLVIGTGKKITLECSQTMGHDKMYWYQQDPGMELHLIHYSYGVNSTEKGDLSSESTVSRIRTEHFPLTLESARPSHTSQYLCASSEYSPGTGEYNEQFFGPGTRLTVL.

This clonotype appeared many times. The chain recombines TRBV30 with TRBJ2-2, with D possibly TRBD2 on 6 matching bases. CDR1 is GTSNPN, CDR2 SVGIG, per germline (reference sequence). V dropped 6 bases and J dropped 6 bases, with 11 bases sitting between them. This CDR3 is built from 12 residues. The CDR3 loop is CACRLVAGELFF. The CDR3 bases are TGTGCCTGCCGACTAGTTGCCGGGGAGCTGTTTTTT.

This clonotype was found many times. The CDR3 protein is CASSYSGLAGTYEQYF. The CDR3 coding sequence is TGTGCCAGCAGTTACTCTGGGCTAGCGGGGACCTACGAGCAGTACTTC. V usage is TRBV6-5 and J usage is TRBJ2-7; 9 nucleotides match TRBD2. The germline V gene has CDR1 MNHEY and CDR2 SVGAGI. V shed 0 bases, J shed 2 bases, and the junction held 5 bases outside the gene matches. The CDR3 totals 16 residues.

On this clonotype: This clone may be a read error of a much larger clone one base away. The chain recombines TRBV11-3 with TRBJ1-1; the match to TRBD1 covers 10 bases. The germline V gene has CDR1 SGHNT and CDR2 YENEEA. V lost 8 bases, J lost 4 bases, and 13 bases stayed unmatched. The CDR3 runs to 16 residues. CDR3 protein: CASGPRQGAQGTEAFF. CDR3 nucleotides: TGTGCCAGCGGCCCCAGACAGGGGGCACAGGGCACTGAAGCTTTCTTT.

This clonotype has ten or more counts. V is TRBV7-3 and J is TRBJ2-1; TRBD2 matches 11 bases. V was pared by 5 bases and J by 4 bases, with 13 bases of the junction left unmatched. CDR3 length equals 18 residues. CDR1 SGHTA and CDR2 FQGTGA come from the germline V gene. The CDR3 DNA sequence: TGTGCCAGCAGCCTGACTAGCGGGATAGCGTGGGATTACAATGAGCAGTTCTTC. Translated, it gives CASSLTSGIAWDYNEQFF.

This clonotype was counted only a few times. A clone one base away is much larger, so this may be a read error. Since the CDR3 does not end with the conserved phenylalanine or tryptophan, this likely comes from a read error. CDR3 nucleotide sequence: TGTGCCAGCAGCGGGTTTGGAGCGGGAGAGAGTGAGACCCAGTACCTC. As protein: CASSGFGAGESETQYL. The chain recombines TRBV3-1 with TRBJ2-5, with 8 bases identical to TRBD2. Looked up from germline, CDR1 is LGHDT and CDR2 is YNNKEL (reference sequence). The CDR3 extends over 16 amino acids. The V segment lost 5 bases and the J segment 5 bases; nucleotides outside the gene matches: 13.

A remark on this clonotype: A much larger clonotype is one base distant, so this may be a read error. The V and J genes are TRBV29-1 and TRBJ1-4; 10 bases are shared with TRBD1. Trimming at V came to 2 bases and at J to 6 bases, leaving 9 bases not matched to a gene. The CDR3 consists of 16 residues. Per germline, CDR1 SQVTM and CDR2 ANQGSEA. Here the CDR3 reads CSVEKGGTGADEKLFF. The CDR3 nucleotides read TGCAGCGTTGAAAAAGGGGGGACAGGGGCGGATGAAAAACTGTTTTTT. Full variable domain (missing parts from reference TRBV29-1 and TRBJ1-4): SAVISQKPSRDICQRGTSLTIQCQVDSQVTMMFWYRQQPGQSLTLIATANQGSEATYESGFVIDKFPISRPNLTFSTLTVSNMSPEDSSIYLCSVEKGGTGADEKLFFGSGTQLSVL.

The chain uses TRBV5-1 and TRBJ2-1; 15 positions agree with TRBD2. Trimming took 7 bases from V and 7 from J; bases not matched to a gene: 12. Germline CDR1 SGHRS, CDR2 YFSETQ. This CDR3 region has 17 residues. The CDR3 is CASQIGLAGGPGNEQFF. The DNA of the CDR3 is TGCGCCAGCCAAATAGGACTAGCGGGAGGGCCGGGGAATGAGCAGTTCTTC.

This clonotype has a count of ten or more. The V call is TRBV4-1, the J call TRBJ2-7, with a possible D match to TRBD1 (5 bases). CDR1 MGHRA and CDR2 YSYEKL come from the germline V gene. This CDR3 region has 12 residues. V shed 1 base and J shed 5 bases, with 6 bases lying between them. CDR3 in amino acids: CASSQAGNEQYF. The CDR3 DNA sequence: TGCGCCAGCAGCCAAGCAGGGAACGAGCAGTACTTC.

This clonotype was seen ten or more times. V usage is TRBV20-1 and J usage is TRBJ2-1; TRBD1 matches 7 bases. CDR3 length: 14 residues. With 0 bases clipped from V and 5 bases from J, the junction kept 4 bases outside the gene matches. Per germline, CDR1 DFQATT and CDR2 SNEGSKA (reference sequence). CDR3 sequence: CSAREGTENNEQFF. The CDR3 DNA reads as TGCAGTGCTAGAGAGGGGACAGAAAACAATGAGCAGTTCTTC.